This T cell receptor (beta chain) derives from a study of long-term antiretroviral therapy in people with HIV. Comment on this clone: Its target is unknown.

J lost 4 bases, V lost 5 bases, and 3 bases had no gene match. The CDR3 sequence is 14 residues long. CDR1 is SEHNR, CDR2 FQNEAQ, per germline (reference sequence). At survey level, the immunoSEQ assay was run in its v3.0 version. Here immunoSEQ multiplex PCR was the method, and the copy in TCRdb shows in-frame clones only, minus some. Of tens of thousands of clones detected, about nine tenths appear once; the ten largest clones hold over 4%. Study results and limitations: Clonal expansions arising prior to ART prevailed in the repertoire at every time point.

The sample in question was unsorted PBMCs, obtained 5.2 years after starting antiretroviral therapy. This clonotype originated in a woman between 40 and 50 years old with HIV. This sequence joins TRBV7-9 and TRBJ1-5; 9 bases align to TRBD1. The CDR3 region has the DNA TGTGCCAGCAGCCGGGGACAGGGTAATCAGCCCCAGCATTTT. Its translation: CASSRGQGNQPQHF.